This note documents a single T cell receptor beta chain sequence. The antigen remains undetermined. Method: immunoSEQ multiplex PCR; TCRdb's copy keeps in-frame clones and lacks some. The data contain about 2.1 million clones, roughly 93% of them singletons. This sample stems from a study of shared clonotypes between healthy human individuals. Study-level findings and limits: Blood was the only sampled material, and tissue repertoires likely differ.

V gave up 3 bases and J gave up 6 bases, with 9 bases separating them. This CDR3 region has 12 residues. Germline CDR1 and CDR2: ENHRY and SYGVKD. Positively selected for CCR7, the CD45RO-negative cells used as naive CD8 cells excluded terminally differentiated effector memory CD45RA+ cells. The chain uses TRBV10-3 and TRBJ2-7, with D perhaps TRBD2 (5 bases). The sequenced sample was naive CD8+ T cells from PBMCs. This clonotype was sampled from a young man in good health. Some clones in this sample may be carry-over from other donors' samples. The CDR3 DNA reads TGTGCCATCAGTGACGGGATGGGCGAGCAGTACTTC. Amino acids: CAISDGMGEQYF.